Reported below is one TCR beta chain. The antigen is undetermined. The V end lost 1 base, the J end lost 6 bases, and 13 bases lay between the germline ends. The CDR3 is 15 amino acids. Germline V lookup: CDR1 SGHTA, CDR2 FQGNSA. Assay used: immunoSEQ multiplex PCR; TCRdb lists only in-frame clones, some missing. The sample consists of about 2.5 million clones, 85% to 95% of them appearing once. This sample stems from a study of shared clonotypes between healthy human individuals. Study-wide results and caveats: Researchers sampled blood only, noting tissue repertoires likely differ. Incompleteness in sorted-subset sequencing, despite large depth, was shown by rarefaction.

The study drew its donors from healthy HIV-negative adults without recent acute infections or vaccinations. The J gene is TRBJ1-5, the V gene TRBV7-2; the D is unclear. The receptor was derived from a man between 18 and 35 years old in good health. Some clones in this sample may be carry-over from other donors' samples. Sequencing was done on a sample of naive CD4+ T cells from PBMCs. Subset meaning: CD45RA+ positively selected. The CDR3 DNA sequence: TGTGCCAGCAGCTTAGGTGTCGGAGGACGTCAGCCCCAGCATTTT. Protein product: CASSLGVGGRQPQHF.